Listed below are T cell receptor beta chains from one sample, sequenced in a study of cytomegalovirus exposure and HLA in healthy donors. The assay was immunoSEQ multiplex PCR, and TCRdb's table has in-frame clones only and misses some. The sample has 110,000 or so clones, about three quarters seen once. Sequences were obtained from PBMCs. The receptors shown here come from a woman in her forties in good health and CMV-seropositive. Both conserved end residues are trimmed from each CDR3.

v_call: TRBV2; j_call: TRBJ2-3; cdr3_aa: ASSYSKDTQY
v_call: TRBV4-2; j_call: TRBJ2-7; cdr3_aa: ASSLRRREVSYEQY
v_call: TRBV4-1; j_call: TRBJ1-1; cdr3_aa: ASSQHGAGVDTEAF
v_call: TRBV6-1; j_call: TRBJ2-5; cdr3_aa: ASTLEINVGETQY
v_call: TRBV5-1; j_call: TRBJ2-3; cdr3_aa: ASSFSGGTDTQY
v_call: TRBV5-1; j_call: TRBJ1-4; cdr3_aa: ASSPNSGEEKLF
v_call: TRBV10-3; j_call: TRBJ2-1; cdr3_aa: AISESGTSNFDEQF
v_call: TRBV29-1; j_call: TRBJ2-7; cdr3_aa: SARATSSYEQY
v_call: TRBV5-1; j_call: TRBJ2-3; cdr3_aa: ASSLAGTGGFSDTQY
v_call: TRBV29-1; j_call: TRBJ2-1; cdr3_aa: SVRGSSYNEQF
v_call: TRBV28; j_call: TRBJ1-2; cdr3_aa: ASSLFLDRDDGYT
v_call: TRBV7-9; j_call: TRBJ1-4; cdr3_aa: ASSFPGQVNEKLF
v_call: TRBV27; j_call: TRBJ1-4; cdr3_aa: ASSLSRRDGPNEKLF
v_call: TRBV7-9; j_call: TRBJ2-2; cdr3_aa: SKPAGLPGELF
v_call: TRBV5-1; j_call: TRBJ1-2; cdr3_aa: ASSLLGQGAYGYT
v_call: TRBV7-2; j_call: TRBJ2-3; cdr3_aa: ASSSDGGGTDTQY
v_call: TRBV28; j_call: TRBJ1-1; cdr3_aa: ASRGQGYTEAF
v_call: TRBV10-3; j_call: TRBJ1-4; cdr3_aa: AISEGTDYEKLF
v_call: TRBV28; j_call: TRBJ1-3; cdr3_aa: ASSTPHGNTIY
v_call: TRBV18; j_call: TRBJ2-5; cdr3_aa: ASSPGATETQY
v_call: TRBV5-8; j_call: TRBJ2-7; cdr3_aa: ASSLEPGLTTSYEQY
v_call: TRBV29-1; j_call: TRBJ2-5; cdr3_aa: SVALLAGGEETQY
v_call: TRBV4-1; j_call: TRBJ2-5; cdr3_aa: ASSRMTGETQY
v_call: TRBV9; j_call: TRBJ2-5; cdr3_aa: ASSVAGSIETQY
v_call: TRBV19; j_call: TRBJ1-2; cdr3_aa: ASSIWTDNYGYT
v_call: TRBV6-1; j_call: TRBJ1-5; cdr3_aa: ASSPRQGSNQPQH
v_call: TRBV27; j_call: TRBJ1-4; cdr3_aa: ASSSSGTGHEKLF
v_call: TRBV10-1; j_call: TRBJ1-2; cdr3_aa: ATPQGRNYGYT
v_call: TRBV6-5; j_call: TRBJ2-5; cdr3_aa: ASNDDRVQETQY
v_call: TRBV7-2; j_call: TRBJ2-7; cdr3_aa: ASSLDSGGRYEQY
v_call: TRBV7-3; j_call: TRBJ1-6; cdr3_aa: ASSPGPEGSPLH
v_call: TRBV4-2; j_call: TRBJ2-1; cdr3_aa: ASSQGEGTSGSVNEQF
v_call: TRBV5-1; j_call: TRBJ1-4; cdr3_aa: ASSPGTGGSTNEKLF
v_call: TRBV5-4; j_call: TRBJ2-1; cdr3_aa: ASSLRWRPNEQF
v_call: TRBV21-1; j_call: TRBJ1-1; cdr3_aa: ASTLPGQGLHTEAF